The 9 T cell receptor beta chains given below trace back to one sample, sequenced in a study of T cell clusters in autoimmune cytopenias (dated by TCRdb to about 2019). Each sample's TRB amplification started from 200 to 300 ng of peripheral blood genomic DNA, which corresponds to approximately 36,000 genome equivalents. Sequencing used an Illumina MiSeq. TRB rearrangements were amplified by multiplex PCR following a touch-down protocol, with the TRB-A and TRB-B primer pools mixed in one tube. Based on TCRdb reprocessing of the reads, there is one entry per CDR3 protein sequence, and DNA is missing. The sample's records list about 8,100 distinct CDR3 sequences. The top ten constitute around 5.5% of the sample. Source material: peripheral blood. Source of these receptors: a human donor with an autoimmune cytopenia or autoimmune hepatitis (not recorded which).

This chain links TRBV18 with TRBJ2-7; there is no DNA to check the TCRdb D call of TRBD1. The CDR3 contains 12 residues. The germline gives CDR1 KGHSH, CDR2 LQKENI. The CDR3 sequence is CASSPPRGEQYF.

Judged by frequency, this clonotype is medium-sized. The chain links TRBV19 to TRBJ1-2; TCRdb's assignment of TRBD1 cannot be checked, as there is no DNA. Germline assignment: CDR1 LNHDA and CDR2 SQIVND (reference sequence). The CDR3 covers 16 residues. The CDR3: CASSPSPGQASLGYTF.

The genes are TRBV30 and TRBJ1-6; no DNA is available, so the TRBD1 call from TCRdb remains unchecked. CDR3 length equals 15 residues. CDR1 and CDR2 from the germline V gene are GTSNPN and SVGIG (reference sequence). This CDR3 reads CAWSAGRAYNSPLHF. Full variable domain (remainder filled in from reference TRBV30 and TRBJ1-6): SQTIHQWPATLVQPVGSPLSLECTVEGTSNPNLYWYRQAAGRGLQLLFYSVGIGQISSEVPQNLSASRPQDRQFILSSKKLLLSDSGFYLCAWSAGRAYNSPLHFGNGTRLTVT.

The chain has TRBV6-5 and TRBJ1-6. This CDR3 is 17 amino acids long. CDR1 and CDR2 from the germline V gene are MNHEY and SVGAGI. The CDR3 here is CASSQGQTSSYNSPLHF.

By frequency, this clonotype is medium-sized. CDR3 region: CASKGQLNTGELFF. The chain combines TRBV6-5 with TRBJ2-2; TCRdb's D gene call, TRBD1, goes unchecked for lack of DNA. The CDR3 runs 14 residues. Germline V lookup: CDR1 MNHEY, CDR2 SVGAGI.

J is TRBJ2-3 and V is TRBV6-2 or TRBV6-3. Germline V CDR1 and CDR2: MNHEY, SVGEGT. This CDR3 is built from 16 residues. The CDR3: CASSYSGTASTDTQYF.

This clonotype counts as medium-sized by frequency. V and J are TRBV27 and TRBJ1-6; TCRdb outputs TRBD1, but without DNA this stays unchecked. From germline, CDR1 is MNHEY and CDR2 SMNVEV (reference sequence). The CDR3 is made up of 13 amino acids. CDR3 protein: CASRTAYNSPLHF.

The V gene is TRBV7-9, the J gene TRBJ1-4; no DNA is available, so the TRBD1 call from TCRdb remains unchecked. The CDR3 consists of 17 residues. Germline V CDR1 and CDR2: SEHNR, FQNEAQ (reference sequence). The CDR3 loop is CASSLSQGASTNEKLFF.

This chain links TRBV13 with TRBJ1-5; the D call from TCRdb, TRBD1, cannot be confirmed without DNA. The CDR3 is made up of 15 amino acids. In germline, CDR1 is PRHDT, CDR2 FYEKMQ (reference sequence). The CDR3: CASSIGGVGNQPQHF.